The clone carrying this T cell receptor (beta chain) was found a few times. This specimen comes from a study of blood T cells in healthy people across ages. This CDR3 region has 15 residues. With 0 bases removed from V and 2 bases from J, the gap between germline ends came to 10 bases. In germline, CDR1 is LNHNV, CDR2 YYDKDF (reference sequence). A sample-barcoded 5' primer and a J-beta primer mix were used in a second PCR of roughly 7 to 11 cycles. TCRdb passed the 5' RACE reads through MiXCR, listing each CDR3 protein once. Seen here are around 990,000 distinct CDR3 sequences, approximately 25% observed once, and the top ten hold about 0.8%. Another study also made use of these data, one on T cells of mothers and their children.

The sequenced material came from blood. The TCR sequence derives from a girl aged 2-10 years in good health. This chain joins TRBV15 and TRBJ1-2; no firm D call. The CDR3 sequence: CATSRDRSRNYGYTF. The CDR3 DNA reads TGTGCCACCAGCAGAGATCGTAGCAGGAACTATGGCTACACCTTC.